Listed here are 21 T cell receptor beta chains from one sample, sequenced in a study of shared clonotypes between healthy human individuals (dated by TCRdb to the early 2020s). Libraries were constructed by the immunoSEQ multiplex PCR assay. TCRdb carries this immuneACCESS record with in-frame sequences only. Its versions omit some clonotypes, under half of them owing to an unresolved V gene in the studies checked, with the rest unexplained. The sample table holds over a million clones, of which 60% to 80% were seen once. The ten largest clones capture over 1.3% of the sample. Specimen: memory CD4+ T cells sorted from blood. According to the study, the label for this sample's cell subset or site signals: CD45RA-negative fraction. The receptors shown here come from a man between 18 and 35 years old in good health.

This chain links TRBV5-4 with TRBJ1-1; TRBD1 matches at 8 bases. Germline trimming cut 4 bases from V and 6 bases from J; bases unmatched to any gene: 11. This CDR3 has 15 amino acids. Germline V gene data show CDR1 as SGHNT and CDR2 as YYREEE (reference sequence). CDR3: CASSPRQGRDAEAFF. CDR3 nucleotide sequence: TGTGCCAGCAGCCCTAGACAGGGGAGGGACGCTGAAGCTTTCTTT.

The gene calls are TRBV10-3 and TRBJ2-1; no clear D gene. V lost 7 bases, J lost 5 bases, and 18 bases lay in between. The germline V gene has CDR1 ENHRY and CDR2 SYGVKD. CDR3 size: 15 residues. The CDR3 sequence is CAIILGLTDNNEQFF. CDR3 nucleotide sequence: TGTGCCATCATCCTAGGGTTAACCGATAACAATGAGCAGTTCTTC.

This clone occurred once. One junction end disagrees with the germline gene, perhaps due to a read error. The chain's CDR3 is CASSSLLGASVLTF. In DNA form, the CDR3 reads TGTGCCAGCAGTTCCTTGCTTGGGGCCAGCGTCCTGACTTTC. The rearrangement links TRBV28 to TRBJ2-6; D possibly corresponds to TRBD1 (5 bases). The CDR3 length is 14 residues. The V gene's germline CDR1 is MDHEN and CDR2 SYDVKM.

This clone was seen more than once but under ten times. The chain has TRBV6-5 and TRBJ1-2, with a weak D call TRBD1 (5 bases). V lost 6 bases, J lost 7 bases, and 21 bases lay in between. The CDR3 contains 15 residues. Germline V gene sequence: CDR1 MNHEY, CDR2 SVGAGI. This CDR3 reads CASSQTSDNNSGYTF. CDR3 sequence (DNA): TGTGCCAGCAGCCAGACGTCGGACAATAATTCTGGCTACACCTTC.

The chain joins TRBV19 to TRBJ2-3; D might be TRBD2 (5 bases). This CDR3 has 15 amino acids. V lost 7 bases and J lost 3, with 17 bases in between. Germline values: CDR1 LNHDA, CDR2 SQIVND (reference sequence). The CDR3 spells CASKRQLATTDTQYF. DNA for the CDR3: TGTGCCAGTAAAAGGCAGCTAGCCACGACAGATACGCAGTATTTT.

The chain couples TRBV7-9 to TRBJ1-1, with a weak D call TRBD1 (5 bases). V was shortened by 6 bases and J by 1 base, with 12 bases between the two germline ends. In germline, CDR1 is SEHNR, CDR2 FQNEAQ (reference sequence). CDR3 length equals 14 residues. CDR3 in amino acids: CASSGLGRNTEAFF. CDR3 nucleotide sequence: TGTGCCAGCAGTGGATTGGGGCGGAACACTGAAGCTTTCTTT.

The chain has TRBV30 and TRBJ1-6; a weak D match, TRBD1 (5 bases). Trimming stripped 5 bases from V and 0 bases from J, with 14 bases between. The CDR3 runs to 16 residues. Per the germline V gene, CDR1 is GTSNPN and CDR2 is SVGIG (reference sequence). CDR3 DNA sequence: TGTGCCTGGGCCAAAGGAACAGGCTCCTATAATTCACCCCTCCACTTT. This encodes CAWAKGTGSYNSPLHF.

The table lists this clone with a count of one. This chain links TRBV5-8 with TRBJ1-6; D is perhaps TRBD1 (5 bases). The CDR3 is 15 amino acids. Looked up from germline, CDR1 is SGHTS and CDR2 is YDEGEE. V shed 1 base and J shed 6 bases, with 11 bases lying between them. DNA of the CDR3: TGTGCCAGCAGCTTGTATCGGGGCACTAATTCACCCCTCCACTTT. Translation: CASSLYRGTNSPLHF.

The chain uses TRBV6-5 and TRBJ2-2; D is unclear. CDR1 and CDR2 from the germline V gene are MNHEY and SVGAGI. The length of the CDR3 is 12 residues. The germline V and J ends were trimmed by 6 bases and 4 bases, with 6 bases remaining between them. The DNA of the CDR3 is TGTGCCAGCAGCCCGCGCACCGGGGAGCTGTTTTTT. It translates to CASSPRTGELFF.

The gene calls are TRBV19 and TRBJ2-3; D possibly corresponds to TRBD1 (6 bases). This CDR3 has 15 amino acids. Looked up from germline, CDR1 is LNHDA and CDR2 is SQIVND (reference sequence). Trimming took 6 bases from V and 4 from J, leaving 17 bases between them. The CDR3 is CASRTGQSGPDTQYF. The DNA for the CDR3 is TGTGCCAGTAGAACAGGGCAGAGTGGCCCAGATACGCAGTATTTT.

This chain uses TRBV19 with TRBJ2-3, with 7 bases identical to TRBD2. The ends lost 6 bases at V and 4 bases at J; junction bases unmatched: 13. The CDR3 totals 16 residues. The germline CDR1 and CDR2 sequences are LNHDA and SQIVND (reference sequence). CDR3 loop: CASSSRLASGADTQYF. The DNA for the CDR3 is TGTGCCAGTAGCTCCCGACTAGCAAGTGGGGCAGATACGCAGTATTTT. The full variable domain, completed using reference TRBV19 and TRBJ2-3, is DGGITQSPKYLFRKEGQNVTLSCEQNLNHDAMYWYRQDPGQGLRLIYYSQIVNDFQKGDIAEGYSVSREKKESFPLTVTSAQKNPTAFYLCASSSRLASGADTQYFGPGTRLTVL.

The J gene is TRBJ2-3, the V gene TRBV5-1; D is ambiguous. The CDR3 contains 15 residues. Germline CDR1 reads SGHRS; CDR2 reads YFSETQ. The V end lost 0 bases, the J end lost 1 base, and 9 bases lay between the germline ends. The DNA for the CDR3 is TGCGCCAGCAGCTTGGCACTACCTGGCACAGATACGCAGTATTTT. Protein sequence: CASSLALPGTDTQYF. Combining the CDR3 with reference TRBV5-1 and TRBJ2-3 gives the whole variable domain KAGVTQTPRYLIKTRGQQVTLSCSPISGHRSVSWYQQTPGQGLQFLFEYFSETQRNKGNFPGRFSGRQFSNSRSEMNVSTLELGDSALYLCASSLALPGTDTQYFGPGTRLTVL.

This rearrangement joins TRBV5-1 to TRBJ1-2, with D unclear. Trimming removed 4 bases from V and 1 base from J, with 17 bases in between. CDR1 is SGHRS and CDR2 is YFSETQ in the germline V gene. The CDR3 contains 16 residues. The CDR3 is CASSISIGKDNYGYTF. DNA of the CDR3: TGCGCCAGCAGCATATCCATAGGGAAGGATAACTATGGCTACACCTTC. Drawing the rest from reference TRBV5-1 and TRBJ1-2, the complete variable domain is KAGVTQTPRYLIKTRGQQVTLSCSPISGHRSVSWYQQTPGQGLQFLFEYFSETQRNKGNFPGRFSGRQFSNSRSEMNVSTLELGDSALYLCASSISIGKDNYGYTFGSGTRLTVV.

In its sample, this clone was seen a few times. The rearrangement joins TRBV7-2 to TRBJ1-1, with D perhaps matching TRBD1 (5 bases). The CDR3 totals 13 residues. V lost 4 bases and J 5 bases, leaving 11 bases between the germline ends. Germline CDR1 reads SGHTA; CDR2 reads FQGNSA. CDR3 nucleotide sequence: TGTGCCAGCAGCTCAAACAAGGGGACTGAAGCTTTCTTT. It translates to CASSSNKGTEAFF.

CDR3 sequence reads: CASTHGTENYNEQFF. The CDR3 nucleotides are TGTGCCAGCACCCACGGGACAGAAAACTACAATGAGCAGTTCTTC. The V gene is TRBV2, the J gene TRBJ2-1, with 7 positions matching TRBD1. Trimming cost V 7 bases and J 3 bases; bases outside gene matches: 9. Germline assignment: CDR1 SNHLY and CDR2 FYNNEI. CDR3 length equals 15 residues.

Regarding this clone: It may be a read error: a sequence one base away is much more abundant. This chain joins TRBV7-2 and TRBJ1-1; D is possibly TRBD1 (6 bases). This CDR3 spans 13 amino acids. CDR1 and CDR2 (germline): SGHTA, FQGNSA. V lost 4 bases and J lost 1, with 7 bases in between. The CDR3 nucleotides are TGTGCCAGCAGCTCGGACAGGAACACTGAAGCTTTCTTT. It specifies CASSSDRNTEAFF.

This chain links TRBV18 with TRBJ1-5; D ambiguous. Germline V lookup: CDR1 KGHSH, CDR2 LQKENI. This CDR3 has 13 amino acids. The germline V and J ends were trimmed by 2 bases and 9 bases, with 11 bases remaining between them. DNA of the CDR3: TGTGCCAGCTCACCAAGTCCGGTGGGGCCCCAGCATTTT. Protein product: CASSPSPVGPQHF.

The rearrangement uses TRBV10-2 and TRBJ2-3; no definite D call. The CDR3 contains 15 residues. V was trimmed by 8 bases and J by 0 bases, leaving 15 bases between them. Germline CDR1 WSHSY, CDR2 SAAADI. The CDR3 loop reads CASGPLSLSTDTQYF. CDR3 nucleotides: TGCGCCAGCGGGCCCCTCTCGCTGAGCACAGATACGCAGTATTTT.

CDR3 region: CASSQVNEQYF. The CDR3 region has the DNA TGCGCCAGCAGCCAAGTAAACGAGCAGTACTTC. The genes are TRBV4-1 and TRBJ2-7; D is unresolved. CDR3 size: 11 residues. CDR1 and CDR2 (germline): MGHRA, YSYEKL. V lost 1 base and J 5 bases, leaving 3 bases between the germline ends.

The chain couples TRBV5-4 to TRBJ2-2; D may be TRBD1 or TRBD2 (5 bases each). The germline V gene encodes CDR1 SGHNT and CDR2 YYREEE (reference sequence). This CDR3 contains 16 residues. V lost 4 bases to trimming and J lost 3 bases, with 16 bases between them. The CDR3 spells CASSPSARGDTGELFF. The CDR3, as DNA: TGTGCCAGCAGCCCGTCGGCTCGGGGCGACACCGGGGAGCTGTTTTTT.

The chain couples TRBV27 to TRBJ1-1; D possibly corresponds to TRBD1 (5 bases). V was pared by 3 bases and J by 4 bases, with 12 bases between. CDR3 size: 14 residues. Germline CDR1 MNHEY, CDR2 SMNVEV (reference sequence). CDR3 loop: CASSFSRGSTEAFF. The CDR3 bases are TGTGCCAGCAGTTTCAGTAGGGGCTCCACTGAAGCTTTCTTT.